The next 16 T cell receptor beta chains were all read from a single sample in a study of graft-versus-host responses after intestinal transplantation. Generated by immunoSEQ multiplex PCR, the TCRdb table keeps only in-frame clones and is missing some. The sample includes around 55,000 clones, around 92% seen only once; the top ten take under 0.65%. These TCRs are of unknown antigen specificity. The sample was unstimulated CD4+ T cells sorted from spleen or lymph node cells, taken before transplant. The receptors here all came from a human donor who was the organ donor for an intestinal transplant.

The chain employs TRBV25-1 and TRBJ1-2; unclear D gene. Per the germline V gene, CDR1 is MGHDK and CDR2 is SYGVNS. V was clipped by 2 bases and J by 6 bases, with 10 bases between them. The CDR3 spans 13 residues. In DNA, the CDR3 is TGTGCCAGCAGTGAAAGAGGATCAAATGGCTACACCTTC. Protein product: CASSERGSNGYTF.

The chain couples TRBV30 to TRBJ2-4, with TRBD1 matching 10 bases. Germline CDR1 is GTSNPN and CDR2 is SVGIG (reference sequence). V was pared by 3 bases and J by 5 bases, with 7 bases of the junction left unmatched. The length of the CDR3 is 15 residues. DNA for the CDR3: TGTGCCTGGAGCGGTAATGGACAGGGGGAAAACATTCAGTACTTC. It codes for CAWSGNGQGENIQYF. Complete variable domain (other parts from reference TRBV30 and TRBJ2-4): SQTIHQWPATLVQPVGSPLSLECTVEGTSNPNLYWYRQAAGRGLQLLFYSVGIGQISSEVPQNLSASRPQDRQFILSSKKLLLSDSGFYLCAWSGNGQGENIQYFGAGTRLSVL.

The V gene is TRBV7-2, the J gene TRBJ2-7; 9 bases line up with TRBD1. CDR3 size: 16 residues. Per the germline V gene, CDR1 is SGHTA and CDR2 is FQGNSA. The V gene end was trimmed by 5 bases and the J gene end by 7 bases; junction bases not matched to a gene: 15. In nucleotides, the CDR3 is TGTGCCAGCAGCGTTTTTGGGACAGGGCTTGCGAGGGAGCAGTACTTC. It codes for CASSVFGTGLAREQYF.

The chain is built from TRBV28 and TRBJ2-5, with D possibly being TRBD2 (6 bases). The germline V gene has CDR1 MDHEN and CDR2 SYDVKM. The CDR3 extends over 14 amino acids. The V end was cut by 2 bases, the J end by 2 bases, with 9 bases between. The CDR3 DNA sequence: TGTGCCAGCAGTTTAGGTGGACTACAAGAGACCCAGTACTTC. This encodes CASSLGGLQETQYF.

The J gene is TRBJ2-7, the V gene TRBV19; TRBD1 agrees at 10 bases. With V trimmed by 3 bases and J by 6 bases, 11 bases remained unmatched. The CDR3 covers 16 residues. CDR1 and CDR2 (germline): LNHDA, SQIVND (reference sequence). DNA for the CDR3: TGTGCCAGTAGTATTAGGGGTCGACAGGGGGCGGTCGAGCAGTACTTC. Its protein product is CASSIRGRQGAVEQYF.

This chain uses TRBV7-8 with TRBJ1-4; 7 positions agree with TRBD1. The V gene end was trimmed by 5 bases and the J gene end by 8 bases; junction bases not matched to a gene: 5. The CDR3 runs to 13 residues. Germline V gives CDR1 SGHVS, CDR2 FQNEAQ. The CDR3 DNA reads as TGTGCCAGCAGCCGGGACAGAGGGGAAAAACTGTTTTTT. This codes for CASSRDRGEKLFF.

The genes are TRBV30 and TRBJ2-5, with D possibly matching TRBD2 (6 bases). CDR3 length equals 13 residues. From germline, CDR1 is GTSNPN and CDR2 SVGIG (reference sequence). V dropped 4 bases and J dropped 3 bases, with 12 bases sitting between them. The CDR3 is CAWKEGGKETQYF. DNA for the CDR3: TGTGCCTGGAAGGAGGGCGGGAAAGAGACCCAGTACTTC. The entire variable domain, with the rest obtained from reference TRBV30 and TRBJ2-5, is as follows: SQTIHQWPATLVQPVGSPLSLECTVEGTSNPNLYWYRQAAGRGLQLLFYSVGIGQISSEVPQNLSASRPQDRQFILSSKKLLLSDSGFYLCAWKEGGKETQYFGPGTRLLVL.

The chain is built from TRBV6-5 and TRBJ2-5; the D gene is possibly TRBD1 (6 bases). The CDR3 has 13 residues. The ends were cut back, 2 bases at V and 4 bases at J, with 8 bases in the middle. Germline assignment: CDR1 MNHEY and CDR2 SVGAGI. The chain's CDR3 is CASSYRQAETQYF. In nucleotides, the CDR3 is TGTGCCAGCAGTTACAGACAGGCAGAGACCCAGTACTTC.

The chain carries TRBV15 and TRBJ2-5; D is ambiguous. The V gene's germline CDR1 is LNHNV and CDR2 YYDKDF (reference sequence). This CDR3 is built from 16 residues. Trimming stripped 1 base from V and 5 bases from J, with 17 bases between. The CDR3 DNA reads as TGTGCCACCAGCAGAGGGTTATCCTCCAACTTGGAGACCCAGTACTTC. Amino acids: CATSRGLSSNLETQYF.

This chain links TRBV6-6 with TRBJ2-7; 10 bases agree with TRBD1. The CDR3 extends over 14 amino acids. Losses at the gene ends were 6 bases for V and 3 bases for J; bases not matched to a gene: 5. CDR1 MNHNY and CDR2 SVGAGI come from the germline V gene (reference sequence). The CDR3 region is CASSGQGVFYEQYF. The CDR3 DNA is TGTGCCAGCAGCGGACAGGGGGTCTTCTACGAGCAGTACTTC.

The chain combines TRBV7-2 with TRBJ2-1; D is perhaps TRBD1 (5 bases). Per the germline V gene, CDR1 is SGHTA and CDR2 is FQGNSA. CDR3 size: 15 residues. Trimming cost V 5 bases and J 7 bases, with 18 bases left between them. Here the CDR3 reads CASSQVGVGWNEQFF. Here the CDR3 DNA reads TGTGCCAGCAGCCAGGTAGGGGTCGGATGGAATGAGCAGTTCTTC.

CDR3 DNA: TGCAGCGTTGCAACTGGGACAGGGAGGAATGAGCAGTTCTTC. It encodes CSVATGTGRNEQFF. The V gene is TRBV29-1, the J gene TRBJ2-1; 9 nucleotides agree with TRBD1. After removal of 4 bases from V and 7 bases from J, the junction contained 8 bases not matched to a gene. Germline CDR1 SQVTM, CDR2 ANQGSEA. CDR3 length equals 14 residues.

The chain employs TRBV4-2 and TRBJ2-3, with 13 nucleotides matching TRBD2. The length of the CDR3 is 18 residues. The germline V gene has CDR1 LGHNA and CDR2 YNFKEQ. With V trimmed by 0 bases and J by 1 base, 4 bases remained unmatched. The CDR3 coding sequence is TGTGCCAGCAGCCAAGAGAAGGGACTAGCGGGACGCACAGATACGCAGTATTTT. This encodes CASSQEKGLAGRTDTQYF.

J is TRBJ1-1 and V is TRBV25-1; the match to TRBD1 covers 11 bases. CDR1 and CDR2 (germline): MGHDK, SYGVNS. V lost 3 bases and J lost 2; bases outside the gene matches: 8. This CDR3 is 17 amino acids long. The CDR3 region has the DNA TGTGCCAGCAGTGAGAAGGCTCGGACAGGGGGCAACACTGAAGCTTTCTTT. Its translation: CASSEKARTGGNTEAFF.

A single count supports this clone. The chain uses TRBV28 and TRBJ2-7, with D possibly matching TRBD2 (6 bases). CDR1 MDHEN and CDR2 SYDVKM come from the germline V gene. The CDR3 contains 15 residues. V lost 6 bases and J lost 3, with 18 bases in between. The CDR3 spells CASSRAFSGNYEQYF. The CDR3 nucleotides read TGTGCCAGCAGCCGCGCCTTTAGCGGAAACTACGAGCAGTACTTC.

The chain is built from TRBV18 and TRBJ1-4; TRBD1 aligns across 9 bases. V shed 6 bases, J shed 5 bases, and the junction held 4 bases outside the gene matches. The CDR3 extends over 14 amino acids. Germline lookup yields CDR1 KGHSH and CDR2 LQKENI. The CDR3 protein is CASSRGTGNEKLFF. The DNA of the CDR3 is TGTGCCAGCTCCCGTGGGACAGGGAATGAAAAACTGTTTTTT.